This T cell receptor (beta chain) was sequenced during a study of shared T cell receptors in the human thymus. This CDR3 comprises 20 residues. V lost 3 bases, J lost 7 bases, and 26 bases stayed unmatched. Looked up from germline, CDR1 is SNHLY and CDR2 is FYNNEI. Measured with immunoSEQ multiplex PCR; TCRdb has only the in-frame clones, and not every one. The sample lists about 380,000 clones, just under 95% occurring once. The gene calls are TRBV2 and TRBJ1-1; 7 bases line up with TRBD1. The sequenced sample was thymocytes. The receptor was isolated from a human donor. CDR3 DNA: TGTGCCAGCAGTGACTCCGTGAGAATCAGGGGGGCTCGGGCAAGAGGTGAAGCTTTCTTT. Translated, it gives CASSDSVRIRGARARGEAFF.